This record covers a single TCR beta chain. Trimming took off 7 bases at V and 7 bases at J, with 13 bases between the two ends. The CDR3 consists of 12 residues. The sample is drawn from a study of blood T cell repertoires in COVID-19. About the research overall: The United States, Italy and Spain were the sources of the acute and convalescent COVID-19 samples.

Clones were sequenced by immunoSEQ multiplex PCR, and TCRdb holds only the in-frame ones, with some missing. The table lists hundreds of thousands of clones, approximately 88% of them singletons. Material for sequencing was PBMCs or T cells enriched from blood (not recorded which). This clonotype was sampled from a woman aged 18-29 years who had recovered from COVID-19. The chain employs TRBV12-3 or TRBV12-4 and TRBJ1-2; the D gene is possibly TRBD1 (6 bases). The CDR3 DNA reads TGTGCCAGCAACCCAGGGGTAGGTGGCTACACCTTC. Protein product: CASNPGVGGYTF.